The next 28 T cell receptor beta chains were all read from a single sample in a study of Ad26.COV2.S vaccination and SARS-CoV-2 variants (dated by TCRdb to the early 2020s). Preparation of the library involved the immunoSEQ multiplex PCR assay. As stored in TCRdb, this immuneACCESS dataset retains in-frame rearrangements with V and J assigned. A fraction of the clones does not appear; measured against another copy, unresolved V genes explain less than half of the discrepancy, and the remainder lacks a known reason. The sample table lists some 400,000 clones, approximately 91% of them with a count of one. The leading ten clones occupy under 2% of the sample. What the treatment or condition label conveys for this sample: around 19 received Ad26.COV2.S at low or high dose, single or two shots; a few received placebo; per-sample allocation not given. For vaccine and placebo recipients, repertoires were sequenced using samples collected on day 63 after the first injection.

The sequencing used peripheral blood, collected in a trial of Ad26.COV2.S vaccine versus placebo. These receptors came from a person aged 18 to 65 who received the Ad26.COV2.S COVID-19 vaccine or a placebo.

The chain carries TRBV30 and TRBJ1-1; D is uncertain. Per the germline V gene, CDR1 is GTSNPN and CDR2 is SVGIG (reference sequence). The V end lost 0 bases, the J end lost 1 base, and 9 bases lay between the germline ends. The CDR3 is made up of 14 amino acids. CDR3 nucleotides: TGTGCCTGGAGTGTATGGGCGGAGAACACTGAAGCTTTCTTT. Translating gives CAWSVWAENTEAFF.

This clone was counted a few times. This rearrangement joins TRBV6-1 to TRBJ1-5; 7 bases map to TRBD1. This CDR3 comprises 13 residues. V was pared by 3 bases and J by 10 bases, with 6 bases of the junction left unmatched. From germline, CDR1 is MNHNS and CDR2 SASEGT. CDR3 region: CASSEVQGEPQHF. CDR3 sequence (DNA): TGTGCCAGCAGTGAGGTTCAGGGGGAACCCCAGCATTTT.

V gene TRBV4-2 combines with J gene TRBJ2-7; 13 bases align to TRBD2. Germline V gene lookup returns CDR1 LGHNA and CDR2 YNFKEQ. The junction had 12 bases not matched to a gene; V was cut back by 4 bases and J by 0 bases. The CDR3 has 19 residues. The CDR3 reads CASSLSGTSGDHSSYEQYF. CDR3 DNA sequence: TGTGCCAGCAGCCTGAGCGGGACTAGCGGGGACCATAGCTCCTACGAGCAGTACTTC.

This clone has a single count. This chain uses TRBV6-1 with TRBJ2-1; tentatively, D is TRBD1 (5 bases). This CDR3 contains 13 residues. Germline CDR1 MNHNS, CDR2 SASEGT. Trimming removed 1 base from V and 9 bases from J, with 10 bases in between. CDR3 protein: CASSEVTETEQFF. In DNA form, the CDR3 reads TGTGCCAGCAGTGAAGTGACAGAAACTGAGCAGTTCTTC.

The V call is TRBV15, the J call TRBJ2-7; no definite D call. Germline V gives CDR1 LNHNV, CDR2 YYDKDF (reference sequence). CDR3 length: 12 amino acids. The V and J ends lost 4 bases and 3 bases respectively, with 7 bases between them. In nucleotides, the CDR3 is TGTGCCACCAGCACCTCCAACTACGAGCAGTACTTC. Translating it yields CATSTSNYEQYF.

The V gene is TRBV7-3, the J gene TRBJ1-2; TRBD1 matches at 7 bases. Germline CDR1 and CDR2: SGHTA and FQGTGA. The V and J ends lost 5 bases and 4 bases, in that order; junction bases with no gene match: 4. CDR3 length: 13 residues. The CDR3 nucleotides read TGTGCCAGCAGCGAGGACAGGAGCTATGGCTACACCTTC. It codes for CASSEDRSYGYTF.

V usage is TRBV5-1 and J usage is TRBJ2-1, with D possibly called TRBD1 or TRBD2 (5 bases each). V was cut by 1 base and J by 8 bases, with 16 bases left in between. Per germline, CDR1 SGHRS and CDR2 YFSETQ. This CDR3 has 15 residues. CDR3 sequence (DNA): TGCGCCAGCAGCTTGTCTCCGGGAAGGGGCTATGAGCAGTTCTTC. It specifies CASSLSPGRGYEQFF.

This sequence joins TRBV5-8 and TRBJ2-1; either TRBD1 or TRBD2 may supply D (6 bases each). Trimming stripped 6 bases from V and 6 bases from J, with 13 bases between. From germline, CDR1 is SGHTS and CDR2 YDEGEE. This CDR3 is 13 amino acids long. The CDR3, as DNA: TGTGCCAGCAACTACGGAGGGGGCAATGAGCAGTTCTTC. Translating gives CASNYGGGNEQFF.

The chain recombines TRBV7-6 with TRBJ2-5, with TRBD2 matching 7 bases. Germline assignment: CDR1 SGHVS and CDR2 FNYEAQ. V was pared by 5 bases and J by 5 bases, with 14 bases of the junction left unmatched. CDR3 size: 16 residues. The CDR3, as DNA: TGTGCCAGCAGCAGATCCGGGACTACACCTCGGGAGACCCAGTACTTC. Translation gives CASSRSGTTPRETQYF.

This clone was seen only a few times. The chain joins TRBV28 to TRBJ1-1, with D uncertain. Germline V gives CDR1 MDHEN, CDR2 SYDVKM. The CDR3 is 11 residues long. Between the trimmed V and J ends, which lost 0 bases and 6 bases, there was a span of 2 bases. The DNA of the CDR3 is TGTGCCAGCAGTTTATGGGCTGAAGCTTTCTTT. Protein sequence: CASSLWAEAFF.

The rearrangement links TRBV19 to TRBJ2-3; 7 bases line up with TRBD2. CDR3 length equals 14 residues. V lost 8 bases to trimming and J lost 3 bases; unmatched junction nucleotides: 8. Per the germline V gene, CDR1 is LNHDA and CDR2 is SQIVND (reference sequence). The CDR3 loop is CASRSGGGTDTQYF. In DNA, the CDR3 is TGTGCCAGTCGTAGTGGGGGGGGTACAGATACGCAGTATTTT.

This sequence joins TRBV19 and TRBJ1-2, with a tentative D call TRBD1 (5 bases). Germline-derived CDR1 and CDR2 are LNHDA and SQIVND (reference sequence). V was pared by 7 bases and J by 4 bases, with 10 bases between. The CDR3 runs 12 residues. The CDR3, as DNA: TGTGCCAGTACCTTTGGGACCTATGGCTACACCTTC. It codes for CASTFGTYGYTF.

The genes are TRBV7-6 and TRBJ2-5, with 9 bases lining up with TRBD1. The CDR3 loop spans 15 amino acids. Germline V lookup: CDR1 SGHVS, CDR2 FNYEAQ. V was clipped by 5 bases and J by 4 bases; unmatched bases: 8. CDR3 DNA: TGTGCCAGCAGCCTCCACGGACAGGGGCGAGAGACCCAGTACTTC. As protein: CASSLHGQGRETQYF.

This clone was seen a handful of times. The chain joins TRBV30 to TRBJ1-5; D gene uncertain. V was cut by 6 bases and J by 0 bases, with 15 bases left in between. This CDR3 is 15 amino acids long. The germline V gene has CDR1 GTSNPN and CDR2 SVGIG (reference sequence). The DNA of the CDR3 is TGTGCCTGTACGTCGGAGAAGGATAGCAATCAGCCCCAGCATTTT. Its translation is CACTSEKDSNQPQHF.

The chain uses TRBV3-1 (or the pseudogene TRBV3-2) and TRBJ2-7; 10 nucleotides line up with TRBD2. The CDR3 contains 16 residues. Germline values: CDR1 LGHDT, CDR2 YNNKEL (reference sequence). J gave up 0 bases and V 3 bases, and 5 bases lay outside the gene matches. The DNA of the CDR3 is TGTGCCAGCAGCCATAGGACTAGCGGTTACTCCTACGAGCAGTACTTC. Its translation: CASSHRTSGYSYEQYF.

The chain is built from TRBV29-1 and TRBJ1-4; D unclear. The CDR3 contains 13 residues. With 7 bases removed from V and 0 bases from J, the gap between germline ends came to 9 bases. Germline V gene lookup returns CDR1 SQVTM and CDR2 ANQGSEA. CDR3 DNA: TGCAGCGCTGTCGGGGCAACTAATGAAAAACTGTTTTTT. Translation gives CSAVGATNEKLFF.

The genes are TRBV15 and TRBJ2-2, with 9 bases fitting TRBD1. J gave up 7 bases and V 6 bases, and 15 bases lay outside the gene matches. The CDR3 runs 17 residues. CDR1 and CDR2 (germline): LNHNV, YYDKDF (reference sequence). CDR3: CATRFSRDRDSVGELFF. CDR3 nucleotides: TGTGCCACCAGATTCTCCCGGGACAGGGATTCGGTCGGGGAGCTGTTTTTT.

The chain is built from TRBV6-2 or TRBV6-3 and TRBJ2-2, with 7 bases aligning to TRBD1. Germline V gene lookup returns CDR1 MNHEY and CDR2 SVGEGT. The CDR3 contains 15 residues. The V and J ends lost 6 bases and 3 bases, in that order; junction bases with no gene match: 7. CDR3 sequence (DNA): TGTGCCAGCAGCCAGACAGGGTTGGACACCGGGGAGCTGTTTTTT. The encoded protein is CASSQTGLDTGELFF.

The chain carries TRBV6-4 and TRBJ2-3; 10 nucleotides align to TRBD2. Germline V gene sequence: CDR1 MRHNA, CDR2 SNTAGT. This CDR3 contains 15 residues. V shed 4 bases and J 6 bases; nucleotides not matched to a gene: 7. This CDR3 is CASSAASGSGDTQYF. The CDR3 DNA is TGTGCCAGCAGTGCGGCTAGCGGGAGCGGTGATACGCAGTATTTT.

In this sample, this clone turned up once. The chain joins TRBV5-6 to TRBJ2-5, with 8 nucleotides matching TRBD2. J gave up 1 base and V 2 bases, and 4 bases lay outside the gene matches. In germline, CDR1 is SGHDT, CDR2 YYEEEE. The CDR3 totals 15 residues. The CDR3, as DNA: TGTGCCAGCAGCTTACTAGCGGCCCTCCAAGAGACCCAGTACTTC. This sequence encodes CASSLLAALQETQYF.

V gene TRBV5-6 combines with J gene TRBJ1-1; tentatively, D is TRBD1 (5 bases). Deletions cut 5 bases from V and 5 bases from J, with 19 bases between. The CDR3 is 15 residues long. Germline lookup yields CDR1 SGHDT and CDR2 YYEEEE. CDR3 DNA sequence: TGTGCCAGCAGTTTTACAGGCCCACGAGAAACTGAAGCTTTCTTT. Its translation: CASSFTGPRETEAFF.

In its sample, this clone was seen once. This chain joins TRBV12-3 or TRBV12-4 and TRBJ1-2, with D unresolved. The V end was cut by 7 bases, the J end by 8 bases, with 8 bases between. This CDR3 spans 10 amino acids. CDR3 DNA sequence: TGTGCCAGCAAAGGATTGGGCTACACCTTC. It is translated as CASKGLGYTF.

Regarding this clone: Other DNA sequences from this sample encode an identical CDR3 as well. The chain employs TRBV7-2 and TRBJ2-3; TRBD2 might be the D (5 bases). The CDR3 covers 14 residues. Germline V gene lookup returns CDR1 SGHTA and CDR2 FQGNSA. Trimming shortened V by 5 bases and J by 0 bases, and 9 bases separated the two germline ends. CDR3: CASSPWTSTDTQYF. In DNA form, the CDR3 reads TGTGCCAGCAGCCCTTGGACTAGCACAGATACGCAGTATTTT.

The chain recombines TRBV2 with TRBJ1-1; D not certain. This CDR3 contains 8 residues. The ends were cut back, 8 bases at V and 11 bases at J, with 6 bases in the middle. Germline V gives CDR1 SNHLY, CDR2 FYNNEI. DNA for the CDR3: TGTGCCAGCGTCCGGGCTTTCTTT. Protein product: CASVRAFF.

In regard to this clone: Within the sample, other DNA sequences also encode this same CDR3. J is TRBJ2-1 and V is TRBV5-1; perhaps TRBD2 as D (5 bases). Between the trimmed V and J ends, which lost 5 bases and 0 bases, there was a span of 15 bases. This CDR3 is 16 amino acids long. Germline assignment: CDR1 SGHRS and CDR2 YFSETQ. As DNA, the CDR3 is TGCGCCAGCAGTCCAGAAGCGGCCAGCTCCTACAATGAGCAGTTCTTC. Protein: CASSPEAASSYNEQFF.

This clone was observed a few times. The CDR3 DNA reads TGCGCCAGCAGCTTGGAAGCGGGAGAGAATTACAATGAGCAGTTCTTC. Translation: CASSLEAGENYNEQFF. This chain joins TRBV5-1 and TRBJ2-1; 8 bases agree with TRBD2. Germline V gene lookup returns CDR1 SGHRS and CDR2 YFSETQ. V trimming: 0 bases; J trimming: 4 bases; junction bases outside the gene matches: 6. The CDR3 runs to 16 residues.

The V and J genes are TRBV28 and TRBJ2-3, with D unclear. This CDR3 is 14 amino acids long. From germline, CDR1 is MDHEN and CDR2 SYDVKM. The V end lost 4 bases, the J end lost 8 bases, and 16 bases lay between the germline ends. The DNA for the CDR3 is TGTGCCAGCAGTTCCTTTGAAGGCCTCGGTACGCAGTATTTT. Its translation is CASSSFEGLGTQYF.

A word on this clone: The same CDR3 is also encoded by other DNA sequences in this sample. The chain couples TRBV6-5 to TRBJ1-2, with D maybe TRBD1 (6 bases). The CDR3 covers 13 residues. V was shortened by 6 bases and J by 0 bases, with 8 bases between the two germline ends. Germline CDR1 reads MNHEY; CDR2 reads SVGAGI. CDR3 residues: CASRTGSNYGYTF. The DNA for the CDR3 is TGTGCCAGCAGGACAGGTTCTAACTATGGCTACACCTTC.